Sequencing of this TCR beta chain was carried out in a study of blood T cell repertoires in COVID-19. As for the study in general: T cells, B-cell-depleted T cells, or PBMCs provided the cDNA or gDNA that served as material.

Across about 22 US areas, participants ranged in age from roughly 18 to 89 years. Germline-derived CDR1 and CDR2 are SNHLY and FYNNEI. V lost 2 bases to trimming and J lost 6 bases; unmatched junction nucleotides: 6. The CDR3 is 16 residues long. In the authors' workflow: By means of reference gene primer amplification, nucleated cell counts were estimated. Sequencing used immunoSEQ multiplex PCR; TCRdb keeps in-frame clones, though not all of them. The V and J calls and clone size are taken from that table; D and trimming were inferred from the DNA. The sample shows about 170,000 clones, 80% to 90% of them seen only once.

Sequences were obtained from PBMCs or T cells enriched from blood (not recorded which). This chain joins TRBV2 and TRBJ2-3; 12 bases line up with TRBD2. The TCR was taken from a woman between 45 and 65 years old in a cohort exposed to, infected with or recovered from COVID-19 (not recorded which). The DNA for the CDR3 is TGTGCCAGCAGTGAATTCGGACTAGCGGGACGTGATACGCAGTATTTT. Protein product: CASSEFGLAGRDTQYF.